This T cell receptor (beta chain) was captured in a study of T cell repertoires in cytomegalovirus infection. Via MiXCR, TCRdb re-called the reads, giving one row per CDR3 protein. Here the sample spans under 150,000 distinct CDR3 sequences, 30% being singletons. V was cut by 1 base and J by 1 base, with 10 bases left in between. Germline V lookup: CDR1 SGHVS, CDR2 FNYEAQ. The CDR3 sequence is 16 residues long. This clonotype was observed a few times. The target antigen is unknown. This specimen was CD8+ T cells from cultured PBMCs, taken from culture after CMV antigen stimulation. The source is a human donor in good health (CMV status not recorded). Some clones in this sample may be carry-over from other donors' samples. The chain carries TRBV7-6 and TRBJ1-4; D remains ambiguous. CDR3 sequence (DNA): TGTGCCAGCAGCTTAGTCAAGGGAATAACTAATGAAAAACTGTTTTTT. Translated: CASSLVKGITNEKLFF.